The 10 T cell receptor beta chains listed next were all sequenced from one sample in a study of blood T cell repertoires in COVID-19. The table came from immunoSEQ multiplex PCR; TCRdb's copy has only in-frame clones and leaves some out. Here the sample spans around 180,000 clones, about 74% being singletons. Sequenced material: peripheral blood. These receptors were collected from a woman older than 75 with acute or convalescent COVID-19.

Only a few counts were recorded for this clone. This chain joins TRBV2 and TRBJ2-5; D is undetermined. The V and J ends lost 2 bases and 5 bases respectively, with 6 bases between them. CDR1 is SNHLY and CDR2 is FYNNEI in the germline V gene. This CDR3 is built from 12 residues. Here the CDR3 reads CASSENRETQYF. In DNA form, the CDR3 reads TGTGCCAGCAGTGAAAATCGGGAGACCCAGTACTTC.

The table lists this clone with a count of one. CDR3 DNA: TGTGCCAGCAACTTCGGGGGGGGTTACGAGCAGTACTTC. Translating it yields CASNFGGGYEQYF. The chain joins TRBV7-2 to TRBJ2-7; 8 nucleotides align to TRBD2. V shed 7 bases and J 4 bases; nucleotides not matched to a gene: 6. This CDR3 is built from 13 residues. From germline, CDR1 is SGHTA and CDR2 FQGNSA.

The chain recombines TRBV3-1 (or the pseudogene TRBV3-2) with TRBJ1-3; D gene unclear. From germline, CDR1 is LGHDT and CDR2 YNNKEL (reference sequence). The CDR3 covers 15 residues. V shed 1 base and J shed 4 bases, with 11 bases lying between them. CDR3 sequence reads: CASSQGAGYGNTIYF. The CDR3 DNA reads as TGTGCCAGCAGCCAAGGGGCGGGGTACGGAAACACCATATATTTT.

V usage is TRBV6-5 and J usage is TRBJ1-2; D is unresolved. The length of the CDR3 is 14 residues. Germline CDR1 is MNHEY and CDR2 is SVGAGI. V was pared by 2 bases and J by 7 bases, with 14 bases between. The CDR3 protein is CASSYQGAGSGYTF. In DNA, the CDR3 is TGTGCCAGCAGTTACCAAGGTGCAGGCTCTGGCTACACCTTC.

The CDR3 reads CASSPLRSSYEQYF. The CDR3 bases are TGTGCCAGCTCACCCCTTCGGAGCTCCTACGAGCAGTACTTC. This sequence joins TRBV18 and TRBJ2-7, with unresolved D. Looked up from germline, CDR1 is KGHSH and CDR2 is LQKENI. The CDR3 length is 14 residues. V shed 3 bases and J shed 0 bases, with 9 bases lying between them.

V usage is TRBV30 and J usage is TRBJ2-3, with 9 bases lining up with TRBD2. CDR3 length: 14 amino acids. V dropped 4 bases and J dropped 1; count of bases not matched to a gene: 3. Germline V gene data show CDR1 as GTSNPN and CDR2 as SVGIG (reference sequence). The CDR3 DNA is TGTGCCTGGACGATAGCGGGAGGCACAGATACGCAGTATTTT. Translating it yields CAWTIAGGTDTQYF.

V and J are TRBV7-8 and TRBJ1-1, with D perhaps matching TRBD1 (5 bases). CDR1 and CDR2 (germline): SGHVS, FQNEAQ. The CDR3 runs to 14 residues. The V end was cut by 5 bases, the J end by 4 bases, with 14 bases between. Here the CDR3 DNA reads TGTGCCAGCAGCAAAATCGCAGGGATCACTGAAGCTTTCTTT. It encodes CASSKIAGITEAFF.

This chain uses TRBV11-2 with TRBJ2-3; D remains unclear. CDR1 SGHAT and CDR2 FQNNGV come from the germline V gene. V was trimmed by 5 bases and J by 1 base, leaving 16 bases between them. The CDR3 consists of 16 residues. The CDR3 protein is CASSQSFGYRTDTQYF. The CDR3 region has the DNA TGTGCCAGCAGCCAAAGTTTCGGTTATCGCACAGATACGCAGTATTTT.

This chain joins TRBV30 and TRBJ2-2; 7 bases agree with TRBD1. With 8 bases clipped from V and 3 bases from J, the junction kept 18 bases outside the gene matches. Germline V gene data show CDR1 as GTSNPN and CDR2 as SVGIG (reference sequence). This CDR3 is 17 amino acids long. CDR3 amino acids: CAGKRDGSGTDTGELFF. CDR3 in DNA: TGTGCCGGAAAGAGGGATGGGTCCGGGACAGACACCGGGGAGCTGTTTTTT.

The J gene is TRBJ2-3, the V gene TRBV9; possible D gene TRBD2, 6 bases. Between the trimmed V and J ends, which lost 2 bases and 4 bases, there was a span of 11 bases. CDR1 and CDR2 from the germline V gene are SGDLS and YYNGEE. The CDR3 sequence is 14 residues long. In nucleotides, the CDR3 is TGTGCCAGCAGCGTTGGGACTGAAGCAGATACGCAGTATTTT. This encodes CASSVGTEADTQYF.